This T cell receptor (beta chain) was identified in a study of cytomegalovirus exposure and HLA in healthy donors. Notes on the study in general: The study assumed roughly uniform donor sequencing depth for presence/absence analyses. Excluded: some indistinguishable V segments such as TRBV6-2 and TRBV6-3. With further analysis later on, most CMV-associated TCR beta chains appeared HLA-restricted.

Comment on this clone: Its target is not known.

A multiplex PCR was run with 60 Vbeta primers and 13 Jbeta primers. Using immunoSEQ multiplex PCR, the repertoire was profiled, and TCRdb retains in-frame clones only, with some absent. This sample has 120,000 or so clones, with 60% to 80% found just once. Germline V lookup: CDR1 SGHTA, CDR2 FQGNSA. This CDR3 has 14 residues. The V end lost 2 bases, the J end lost 5 bases, and 13 bases lay between the germline ends. The chain employs TRBV7-2 and TRBJ2-7, with D tentatively TRBD1 (5 bases). The clonotype originates from a young man in good health and CMV-seronegative. Input material: PBMCs. This CDR3 reads CASSLSGYKDEQYF. The CDR3 nucleotides are TGTGCCAGCAGCTTATCAGGGTACAAGGACGAGCAGTACTTC.